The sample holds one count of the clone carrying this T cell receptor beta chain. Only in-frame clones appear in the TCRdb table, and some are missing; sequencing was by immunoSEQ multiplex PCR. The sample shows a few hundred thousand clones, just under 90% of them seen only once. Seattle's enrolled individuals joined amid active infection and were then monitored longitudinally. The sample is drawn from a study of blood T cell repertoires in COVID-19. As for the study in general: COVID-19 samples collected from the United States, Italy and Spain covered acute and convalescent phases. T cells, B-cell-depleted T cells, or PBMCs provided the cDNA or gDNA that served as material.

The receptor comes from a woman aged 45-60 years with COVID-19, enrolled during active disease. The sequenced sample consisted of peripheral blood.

The CDR3 DNA is TGTGCCAGCAGTCCGCGGGGCGGGCCCCAGAATCCCACAGATACGCAGTATTTT. Protein sequence: CASSPRGGPQNPTDTQYF. This chain joins TRBV6-4 and TRBJ2-3; possible D gene TRBD2, 6 bases. This CDR3 region has 18 residues. Germline CDR1 MRHNA, CDR2 SNTAGT. The germline V and J ends were trimmed by 5 bases and 2 bases, with 23 bases remaining between them.